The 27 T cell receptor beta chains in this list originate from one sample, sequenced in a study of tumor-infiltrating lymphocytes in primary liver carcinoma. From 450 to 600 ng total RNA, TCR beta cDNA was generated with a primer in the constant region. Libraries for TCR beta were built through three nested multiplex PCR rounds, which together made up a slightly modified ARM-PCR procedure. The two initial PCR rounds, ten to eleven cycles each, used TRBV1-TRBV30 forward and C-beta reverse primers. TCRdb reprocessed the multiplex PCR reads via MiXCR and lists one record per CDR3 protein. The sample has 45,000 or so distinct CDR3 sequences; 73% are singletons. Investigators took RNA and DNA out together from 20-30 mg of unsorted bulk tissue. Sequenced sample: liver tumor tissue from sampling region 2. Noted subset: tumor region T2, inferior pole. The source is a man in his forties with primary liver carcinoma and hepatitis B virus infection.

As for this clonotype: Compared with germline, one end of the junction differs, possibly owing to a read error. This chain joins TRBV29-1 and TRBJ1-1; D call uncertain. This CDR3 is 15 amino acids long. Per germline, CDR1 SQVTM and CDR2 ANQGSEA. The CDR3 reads CSVEVGWGMNIEAFF. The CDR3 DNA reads TGCAGTGTTGAAGTGGGGTGGGGAATGAACATTGAAGCCTTCTTT.

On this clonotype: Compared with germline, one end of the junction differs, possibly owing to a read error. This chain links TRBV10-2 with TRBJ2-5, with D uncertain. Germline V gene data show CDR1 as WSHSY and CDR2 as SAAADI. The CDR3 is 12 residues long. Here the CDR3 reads CASRPPYETHYF. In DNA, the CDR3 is TGCGCCAGTAGACCCCCGTATGAGACCCACTACTTC.

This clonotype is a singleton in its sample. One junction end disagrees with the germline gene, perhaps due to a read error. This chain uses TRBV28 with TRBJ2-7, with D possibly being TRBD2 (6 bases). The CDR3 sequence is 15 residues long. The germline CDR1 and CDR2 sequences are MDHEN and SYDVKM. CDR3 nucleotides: TGCGCGGGCAGTTTATGGGGCGGGAACATGGTCGAGCAGTACTTT. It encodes CAGSLWGGNMVEQYF.

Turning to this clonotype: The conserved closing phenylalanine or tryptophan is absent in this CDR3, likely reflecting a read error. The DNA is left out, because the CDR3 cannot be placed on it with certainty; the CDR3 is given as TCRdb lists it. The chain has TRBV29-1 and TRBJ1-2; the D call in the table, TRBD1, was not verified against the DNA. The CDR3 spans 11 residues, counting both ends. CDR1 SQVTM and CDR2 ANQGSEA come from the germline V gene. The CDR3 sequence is CSFRDLNGYIL.

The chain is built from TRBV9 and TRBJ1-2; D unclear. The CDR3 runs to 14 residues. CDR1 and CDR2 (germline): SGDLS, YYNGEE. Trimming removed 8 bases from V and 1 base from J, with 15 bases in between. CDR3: CASTVMEDNYGYTF. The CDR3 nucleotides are TGTGCCAGTACCGTTATGGAGGATAACTATGGCTACACCTTC.

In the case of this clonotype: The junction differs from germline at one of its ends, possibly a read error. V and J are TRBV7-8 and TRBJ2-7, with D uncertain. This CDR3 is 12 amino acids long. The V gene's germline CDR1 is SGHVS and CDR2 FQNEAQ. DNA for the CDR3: TGTGTCAGCAGCGCCTGGGGTGACGAGCAGTACTTC. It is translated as CVSSAWGDEQYF.

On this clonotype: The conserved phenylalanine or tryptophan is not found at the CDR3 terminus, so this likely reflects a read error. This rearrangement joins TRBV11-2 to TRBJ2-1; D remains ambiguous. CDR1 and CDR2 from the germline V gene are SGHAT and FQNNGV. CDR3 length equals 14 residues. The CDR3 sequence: CASSLLGFDNKQFS. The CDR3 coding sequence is TGTGCCAGCAGCTTGTTGGGGTTCGACAATAAGCAGTTCTCC.

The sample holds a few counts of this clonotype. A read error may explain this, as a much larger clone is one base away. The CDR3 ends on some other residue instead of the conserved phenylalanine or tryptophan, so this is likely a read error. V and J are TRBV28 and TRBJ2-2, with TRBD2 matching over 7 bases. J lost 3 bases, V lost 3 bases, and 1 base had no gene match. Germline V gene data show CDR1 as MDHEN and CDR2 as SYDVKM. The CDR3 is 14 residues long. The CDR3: CASSFGGDTGELFL. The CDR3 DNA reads TGTGCCAGCAGTTTTGGGGGGGACACCGGGGAGCTGTTTCTT.

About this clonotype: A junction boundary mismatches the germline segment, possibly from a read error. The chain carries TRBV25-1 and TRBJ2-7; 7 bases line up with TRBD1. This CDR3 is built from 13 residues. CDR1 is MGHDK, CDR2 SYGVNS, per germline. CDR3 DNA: TGTGCCAGCGGTGAAGGGGGCTCCTACGAACAGTACTTC. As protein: CASGEGGSYEQYF.

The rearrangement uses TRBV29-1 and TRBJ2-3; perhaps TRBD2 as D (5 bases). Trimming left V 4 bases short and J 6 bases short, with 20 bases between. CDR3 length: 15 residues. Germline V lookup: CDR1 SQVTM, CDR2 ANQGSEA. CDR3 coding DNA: TGCAGCGTTGGGGCAGGTTGGAGGATGAGGGATACGCAGTATTTT. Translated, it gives CSVGAGWRMRDTQYF.

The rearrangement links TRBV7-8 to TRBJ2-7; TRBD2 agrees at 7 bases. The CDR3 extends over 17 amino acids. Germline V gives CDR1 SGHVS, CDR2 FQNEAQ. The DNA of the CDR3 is TGTGCAGGCAGCCTGAAGGGAGGGACTACAGTTACCCTTGAGCAGTACTTC. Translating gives CAGSLKGGTTVTLEQYF.

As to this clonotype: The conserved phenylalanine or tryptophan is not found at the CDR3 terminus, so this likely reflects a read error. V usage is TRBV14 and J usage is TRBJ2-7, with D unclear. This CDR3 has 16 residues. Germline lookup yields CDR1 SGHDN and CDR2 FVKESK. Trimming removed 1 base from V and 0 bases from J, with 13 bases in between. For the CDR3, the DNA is TGTGCCAGCAGCCAAGGTTCGCAGTCGTCCTCCTACGAGCAGTACTCC. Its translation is CASSQGSQSSSYEQYS.

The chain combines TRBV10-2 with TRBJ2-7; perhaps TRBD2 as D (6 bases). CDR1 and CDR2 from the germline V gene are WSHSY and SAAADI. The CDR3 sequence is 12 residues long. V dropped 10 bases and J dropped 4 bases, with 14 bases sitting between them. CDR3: CATGRGTYEQYF. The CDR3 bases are TGCGCCACCGGACGGGGGACTTACGAGCAGTACTTC.

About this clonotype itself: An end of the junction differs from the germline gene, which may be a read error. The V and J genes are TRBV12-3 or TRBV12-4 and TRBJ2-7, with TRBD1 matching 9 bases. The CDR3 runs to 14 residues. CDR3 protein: CASTWWTGVHEQYF. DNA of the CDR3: TGTGCCAGCACCTGGTGGACAGGGGTCCACGAACAGTACTTC.

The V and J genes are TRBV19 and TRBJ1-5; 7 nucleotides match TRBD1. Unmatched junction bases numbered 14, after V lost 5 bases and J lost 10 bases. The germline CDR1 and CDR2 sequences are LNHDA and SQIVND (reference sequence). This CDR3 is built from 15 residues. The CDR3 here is CASSLGTVSNRPQHF. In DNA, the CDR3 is TGTGCCAGTAGTTTGGGGACAGTTAGCAATCGTCCCCAGCATTTT.

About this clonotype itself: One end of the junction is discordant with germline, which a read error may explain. CDR3 coding DNA: TGCAGCGTTGAGGCCGATAGGGGGCGGCAAGAGGCCCAGTACTTC. Translation gives CSVEADRGRQEAQYF. V and J are TRBV29-1 and TRBJ2-5, with 7 bases identical to TRBD1. This CDR3 is built from 15 residues. Germline lookup yields CDR1 SQVTM and CDR2 ANQGSEA.

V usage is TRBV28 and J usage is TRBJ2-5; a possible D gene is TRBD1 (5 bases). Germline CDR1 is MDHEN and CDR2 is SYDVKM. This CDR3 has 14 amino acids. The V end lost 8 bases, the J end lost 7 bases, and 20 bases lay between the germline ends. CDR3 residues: CASSYLGAPGTQYF. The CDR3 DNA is TGTGCCAGCTCTTATTTAGGGGCCCCAGGGACCCAGTACTTC.

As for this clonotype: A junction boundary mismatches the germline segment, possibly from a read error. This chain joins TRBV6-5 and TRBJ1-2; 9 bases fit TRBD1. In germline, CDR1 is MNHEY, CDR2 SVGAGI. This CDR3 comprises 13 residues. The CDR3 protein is CASGPQGAVGYTF. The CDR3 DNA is TGTGCCAGCGGCCCACAGGGGGCGGTCGGCTACACCTTT.

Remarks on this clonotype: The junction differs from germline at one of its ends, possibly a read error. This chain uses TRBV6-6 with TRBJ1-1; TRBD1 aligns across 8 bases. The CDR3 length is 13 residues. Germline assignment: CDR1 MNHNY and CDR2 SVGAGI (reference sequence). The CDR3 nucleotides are TGTACCAGCAGCACAGGGGGGAATACTGAAACTTTCTTT. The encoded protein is CTSSTGGNTETFF.

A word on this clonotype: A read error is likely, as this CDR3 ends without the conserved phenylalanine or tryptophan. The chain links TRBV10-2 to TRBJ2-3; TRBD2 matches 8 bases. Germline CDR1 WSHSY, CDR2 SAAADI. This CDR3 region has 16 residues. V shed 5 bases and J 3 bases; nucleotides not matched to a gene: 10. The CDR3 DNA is TGCGCCAGCAGTAAGGGAGCGGGAGTTGTTACAGATACGCAGTATTAT. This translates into CASSKGAGVVTDTQYY.

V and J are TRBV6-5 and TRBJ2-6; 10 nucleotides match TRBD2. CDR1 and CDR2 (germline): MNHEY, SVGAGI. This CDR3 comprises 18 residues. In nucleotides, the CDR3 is TGTACAAGCAGTTACAATCCTAGCGGGAGTACTGGGGCCAACGTACCGACTTTC. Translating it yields CTSSYNPSGSTGANVPTF.

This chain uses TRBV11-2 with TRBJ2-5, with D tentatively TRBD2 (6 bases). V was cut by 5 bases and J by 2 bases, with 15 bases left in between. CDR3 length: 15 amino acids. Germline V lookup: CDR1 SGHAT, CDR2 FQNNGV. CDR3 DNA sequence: TGTGCCAGCAGCCTAGGACGGACTAAGCAAGAGACCCAGTACTTC. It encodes CASSLGRTKQETQYF.

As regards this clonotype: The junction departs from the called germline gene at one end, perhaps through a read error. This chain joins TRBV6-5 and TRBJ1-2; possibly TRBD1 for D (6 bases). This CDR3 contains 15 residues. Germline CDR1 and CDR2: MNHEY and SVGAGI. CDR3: CVSSEVGGQGSGYTF. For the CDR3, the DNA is TGTGTCAGCAGTGAAGTTGGGGGGCAAGGTAGTGGCTACACCTTC.

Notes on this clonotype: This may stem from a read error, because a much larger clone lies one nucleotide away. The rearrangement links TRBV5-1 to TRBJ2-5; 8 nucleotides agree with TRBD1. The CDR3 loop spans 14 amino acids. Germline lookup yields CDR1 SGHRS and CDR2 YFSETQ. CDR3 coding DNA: TGCGCCAGCACCCTGACAGGGGCGCAAGAGGCCCAGTACTTC. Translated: CASTLTGAQEAQYF.

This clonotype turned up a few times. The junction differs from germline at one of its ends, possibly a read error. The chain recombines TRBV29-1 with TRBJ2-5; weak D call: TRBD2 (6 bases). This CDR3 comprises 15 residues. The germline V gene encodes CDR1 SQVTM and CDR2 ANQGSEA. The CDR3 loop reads CSIAPLVGTGETQYF. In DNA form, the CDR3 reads TGCAGCATTGCCCCCCTTGTGGGAACGGGAGAGACCCAGTACTTT. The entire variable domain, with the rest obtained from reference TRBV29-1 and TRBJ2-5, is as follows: SAVISQKPSRDICQRGTSLTIQCQVDSQVTMMFWYRQQPGQSLTLIATANQGSEATYESGFVIDKFPISRPNLTFSTLTVSNMSPEDSSIYLCSIAPLVGTGETQYFGPGTRLLVL.

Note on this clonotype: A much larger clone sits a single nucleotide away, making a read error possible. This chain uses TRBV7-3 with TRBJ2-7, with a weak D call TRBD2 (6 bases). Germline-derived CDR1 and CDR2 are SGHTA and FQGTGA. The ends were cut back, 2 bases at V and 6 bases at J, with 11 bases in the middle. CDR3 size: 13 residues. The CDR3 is CASSLGGVTEQYF. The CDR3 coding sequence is TGTGCCAGCAGCTTAGGAGGGGTGACCGAGCAGTACTTC.

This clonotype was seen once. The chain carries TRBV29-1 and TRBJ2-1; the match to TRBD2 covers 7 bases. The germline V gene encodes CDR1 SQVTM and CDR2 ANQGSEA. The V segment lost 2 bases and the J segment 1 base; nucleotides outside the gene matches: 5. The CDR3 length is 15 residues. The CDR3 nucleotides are TGCAGCGTTGAACTAGTGGGAGGGTCCTACAATGAGCAGTTCTTC. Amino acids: CSVELVGGSYNEQFF.